This entry concerns a single T cell receptor (beta chain). Participants, 18 to 89 years old, spanned around 25 US areas. Participant-given clinical history determined each cohort assignment. All recovered Cohort 3 donors got two negative PCRs, got clearance, or saw symptom resolution. In germline, CDR1 is MGHDK, CDR2 SYGVNS. The CDR3 is 13 residues long. V was clipped by 1 base and J by 8 bases; unmatched bases: 3. This specimen belongs to a study of blood T cell repertoires in COVID-19. Methods used by the authors: Estimation of nucleated cell counts was performed using reference gene primer amplification. Sequenced by immunoSEQ multiplex PCR; TCRdb stores in-frame clones only, minus some. V and J calls and clone size are as listed in that table; D and trimming were resolved from the DNA. The sample holds approximately 200,000 clones, about 80% seen once.

What was sequenced was PBMCs or T cells enriched from blood (not recorded which). The chain is built from TRBV25-1 and TRBJ2-7; 9 nucleotides line up with TRBD1. This clonotype originated in a man aged 60 to 69 who had recovered from COVID-19. CDR3 in amino acids: CASSEFGTGQQYF. Here the CDR3 DNA reads TGTGCCAGCAGTGAATTCGGGACAGGGCAGCAGTACTTC.